The 5 T cell receptor beta chains below come from one sample, sequenced in a study of shared clonotypes between healthy human individuals. Method: immunoSEQ multiplex PCR; TCRdb's copy keeps in-frame clones and lacks some. This repertoire shows roughly 1.4 million clones, approximately 98.5% found once; its top ten account for 0.36%. Sample: naive CD4+ T cells sorted from blood. Subset reported: CD45RA+ positively selected. These receptors were obtained from a man aged 30-40 years in good health.

V gene TRBV9 combines with J gene TRBJ2-7; no definite D call. CDR1 is SGDLS and CDR2 is YYNGEE in the germline V gene. The CDR3 length is 14 residues. Trimming stripped 0 bases from V and 2 bases from J, with 9 bases between. The CDR3 DNA reads as TGTGCCAGCAGCGTAGGGTCAGTAGCCTACGAGCAGTACTTC. Amino acid sequence: CASSVGSVAYEQYF.

The chain is built from TRBV15 and TRBJ2-1; maybe TRBD2 (6 bases). Germline V CDR1 and CDR2: LNHNV, YYDKDF (reference sequence). This CDR3 is 13 amino acids long. Trimming left V 0 bases short and J 7 bases short, with 7 bases between. The CDR3 nucleotides are TGTGCCACCAGCAGAGATGCGGGGAATGAGCAGTTCTTC. Its protein product is CATSRDAGNEQFF.

This clone was seen just once. V and J are TRBV28 and TRBJ2-1; maybe TRBD2 (6 bases). This CDR3 region has 13 residues. Germline V gives CDR1 MDHEN, CDR2 SYDVKM. Between the trimmed V and J ends, which lost 8 bases and 5 bases, there was a span of 13 bases. In nucleotides, the CDR3 is TGTGCCAGCGCGTGGGGGGACCACAATGAGCAGTTCTTC. Translating it yields CASAWGDHNEQFF.

The genes are TRBV25-1 and TRBJ2-3, with TRBD2 matching over 8 bases. Trimming took 3 bases from V and 3 from J; bases not matched to a gene: 5. Germline CDR1 reads MGHDK; CDR2 reads SYGVNS. The CDR3 totals 15 residues. The DNA for the CDR3 is TGTGCCAGCAGTGACTCCGGGAGGGCAACAGATACGCAGTATTTT. It translates to CASSDSGRATDTQYF. The full variable domain, its missing parts supplied by reference TRBV25-1 and TRBJ2-3, is EADIYQTPRYLVIGTGKKITLECSQTMGHDKMYWYQQDPGMELHLIHYSYGVNSTEKGDLSSESTVSRIRTEHFPLTLESARPSHTSQYLCASSDSGRATDTQYFGPGTRLTVL.

The chain has TRBV5-6 and TRBJ1-4; 7 bases match TRBD1. In germline, CDR1 is SGHDT, CDR2 YYEEEE. Trimming cost V 3 bases and J 8 bases; bases outside gene matches: 10. CDR3 length: 15 amino acids. CDR3 region: CASSYGTAGGEKLFF. The CDR3 bases are TGTGCCAGCAGCTACGGGACAGCTGGGGGAGAAAAACTGTTTTTT.